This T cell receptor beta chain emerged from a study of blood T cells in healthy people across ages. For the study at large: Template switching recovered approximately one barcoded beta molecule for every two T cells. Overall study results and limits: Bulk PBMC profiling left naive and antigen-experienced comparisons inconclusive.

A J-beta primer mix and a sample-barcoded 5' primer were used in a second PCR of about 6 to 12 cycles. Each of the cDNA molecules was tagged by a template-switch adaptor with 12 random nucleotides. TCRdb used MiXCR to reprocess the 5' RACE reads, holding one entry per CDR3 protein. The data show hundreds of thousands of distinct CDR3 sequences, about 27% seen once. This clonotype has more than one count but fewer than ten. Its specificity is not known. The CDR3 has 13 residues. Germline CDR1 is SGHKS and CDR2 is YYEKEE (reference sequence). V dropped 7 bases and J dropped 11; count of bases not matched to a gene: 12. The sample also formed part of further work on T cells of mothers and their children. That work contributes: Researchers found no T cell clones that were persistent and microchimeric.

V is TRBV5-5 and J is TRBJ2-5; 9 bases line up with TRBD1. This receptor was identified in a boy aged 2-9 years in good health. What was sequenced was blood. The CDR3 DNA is TGTGCCAGCCGGAGAGACAGGGGGGTACAGCAGTACTTC. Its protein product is CASRRDRGVQQYF.